The present entry profiles one T cell receptor beta chain with its context. Germline trimming cut 5 bases from V and 4 bases from J; bases unmatched to any gene: 10. CDR3 length: 15 residues. Germline V lookup: CDR1 SEHNR, CDR2 FQNEAQ (reference sequence). Sequencing was performed with immunoSEQ multiplex PCR; in TCRdb, only in-frame clones are kept and a portion is missing. The sample table sets out 150,000 to 200,000 clones. This specimen belongs to a study of control samples from healthy donors and cancer patients. Sequencing was carried out using blood. The TCR originated in a woman between 25 and 40 years old in good health. V and J are TRBV7-9 and TRBJ1-1, with 7 bases aligning to TRBD1. CDR3 DNA: TGTGCCAGCAGCCCACAACAGGGGACGGGCACTGAAGCTTTCTTT. Protein: CASSPQQGTGTEAFF.